This TCR beta chain was captured by sequencing in a study of CD8 T cells in ankylosing spondylitis. V lost 2 bases and J lost 0, with 5 bases in between. Germline assignment: CDR1 SGHRS and CDR2 YFSETQ. The CDR3 length is 14 residues. Study-wide results and limits: It appeared that ankylosing spondylitis blood was characterized by a TCR beta motif of 8 or 9 highly homologous variants.

A single record per CDR3 protein comes from TCRdb applying MiXCR to the 5' RACE reads. In the table there are some 840,000 distinct CDR3 sequences, approximately 10% of which are singletons. A word on this clonotype: The antigen is unknown.

The gene calls are TRBV5-1 and TRBJ1-4; D unresolved. Material: blood, either unsorted or a sorted T cell fraction (not recorded which). This clonotype was sampled from a male donor with ankylosing spondylitis. CDR3 loop: CASSFSPTNEKLFF. The CDR3 DNA follows: TGCGCCAGCAGCTTTTCTCCAACTAATGAAAAACTGTTTTTT.